The 10 T cell receptor beta chains below all came from one sample that was sequenced in a study of molecular identifiers for immune sequencing clone quantification. TCRdb itself ran the PCR reads through MiXCR, one entry per CDR3 protein. The sample lists under 600,000 distinct CDR3 sequences; over 20% were seen once. Input material: naive CD8+ T cells from blood, with Jurkat cell RNA spiked in. The sample's subset: FACS-sorted CD8+CD4-CCR7+CD45RA+ naive T cells. The receptors stem from a human donor in good health. Some libraries in this study had Jurkat cell RNA spiked in.

CDR3 residues: CATALAGGLSEQFF. The CDR3 nucleotides are TGTGCCACGGCGCTGGCGGGGGGGCTGAGTGAGCAGTTCTTC. V usage is TRBV27 and J usage is TRBJ2-1, with 9 bases that match TRBD2. The V segment lost 10 bases and the J segment 9 bases; nucleotides outside the gene matches: 13. Germline CDR1 is MNHEY and CDR2 is SMNVEV (reference sequence). This CDR3 region has 14 residues.

This clonotype was seen at least ten times. The V and J genes are TRBV6-5 and TRBJ2-7; TRBD2 might be the D (5 bases). CDR1 and CDR2 (germline): MNHEY, SVGAGI. CDR3 length: 12 amino acids. V was shortened by 4 bases and J by 3 bases, with 7 bases between the two germline ends. The CDR3 region is CASSSGDYEQYF. Here the CDR3 DNA reads TGTGCCAGCAGTTCCGGGGACTACGAGCAGTACTTC.

V usage is TRBV4-1 and J usage is TRBJ1-4, with 7 nucleotides matching TRBD1. V trimming: 2 bases; J trimming: 7 bases; junction bases outside the gene matches: 7. Per the germline V gene, CDR1 is MGHRA and CDR2 is YSYEKL. The CDR3 spans 15 residues. The CDR3 nucleotides read TGCGCCAGCAGCCAATCAACAGGGGATTTTGAAAAACTGTTTTTT. This encodes CASSQSTGDFEKLFF.

The sample holds a few counts of this clonotype. V gene TRBV4-1 combines with J gene TRBJ1-2; no firm D call. This CDR3 has 12 amino acids. The V and J ends lost 3 bases and 8 bases respectively, with 10 bases between them. CDR1 is MGHRA, CDR2 YSYEKL, per germline. The CDR3 protein is CASSQGSSGYTF. The CDR3 region has the DNA TGCGCCAGCAGCCAGGGGTCCTCAGGCTACACCTTC.

Points on this clonotype: A read error may produce the germline difference seen at one junction end. The rearrangement joins TRBV4-2 to TRBJ2-7; 11 positions agree with TRBD2. The germline V gene has CDR1 LGHNA and CDR2 YNFKEQ. CDR3 length equals 16 residues. The CDR3 DNA is TGTGCCAGCGGCCAGGCCACTAGCGGGAGTTTCCACGAGCAGTACTTC. Residues: CASGQATSGSFHEQYF.

This rearrangement joins TRBV19 to TRBJ2-1; D gene ambiguous. V lost 4 bases and J 2 bases, leaving 12 bases between the germline ends. This CDR3 has 15 amino acids. The germline V gene has CDR1 LNHDA and CDR2 SQIVND (reference sequence). For the CDR3, the DNA is TGTGCCAGTAGTACAACAGCGCCCCCCTACAATGAGCAGTTCTTC. Protein: CASSTTAPPYNEQFF.

The table lists this clonotype with a few counts. V usage is TRBV18 and J usage is TRBJ1-2; D is unresolved. V lost 2 bases, J lost 1 base, and 8 bases lay in between. Looked up from germline, CDR1 is KGHSH and CDR2 is LQKENI. The CDR3 is made up of 14 amino acids. The CDR3 nucleotides are TGTGCCAGCTCACCAGAAATGTTTAACTATGGCTACACCTTC. It specifies CASSPEMFNYGYTF.

The rearrangement uses TRBV27 and TRBJ1-6; D call uncertain. Germline CDR1 reads MNHEY; CDR2 reads SMNVEV (reference sequence). This CDR3 has 14 amino acids. V dropped 4 bases and J dropped 7 bases, with 11 bases sitting between them. CDR3 coding DNA: TGTGCCAGCAGTTCGGCAGGAATAAATTCACCCCTCCACTTT. Amino acid sequence: CASSSAGINSPLHF.

A word on this clonotype: Being one base from a much bigger clone, this may be a read error. The chain has TRBV6-5 and TRBJ2-1, with TRBD2 as a possible D gene (5 bases). The CDR3 has 14 residues. Germline-derived CDR1 and CDR2 are MNHEY and SVGAGI. The CDR3 reads CASSPPGVYNKQFF. As DNA, the CDR3 is TGTGCCAGCAGTCCCCCCGGGGTATACAATAAGCAGTTCTTC.

The sample holds a few counts of this clonotype. The chain carries TRBV13 and TRBJ1-6, with a tentative D call TRBD1 (5 bases). With 5 bases removed from V and 7 bases from J, the gap between germline ends came to 15 bases. In germline, CDR1 is PRHDT, CDR2 FYEKMQ (reference sequence). The CDR3 is 15 residues long. The CDR3 DNA sequence: TGTGCCAGCAGCGTGAGGGGTCTTACGAATTCACCCCTCCACTTT. This sequence encodes CASSVRGLTNSPLHF.